This T cell receptor beta chain was identified during a study of OX40 agonist ivuxolimab in advanced cancers. Study summary: Ivuxolimab, an antibody that agonizes OX40 (CD134), was administered to the patients. Whole-study results and caveats: It was also the case that some nonresponders had low normalized T-cell clonal expansion.

Produced via immunoSEQ multiplex PCR; TCRdb's table is partial and in-frame only. The sample lists over 50,000 clones; roughly 83% were seen once. Germline values: CDR1 MDHEN, CDR2 SYDVKM. This CDR3 is 16 amino acids long. After removal of 4 bases from V and 0 bases from J, the junction contained 2 bases not matched to a gene. Points on this clone: Its antigen is not known.

The chain employs TRBV28 and TRBJ2-3, with 12 bases that match TRBD2. This sequence originates from an adult with an advanced solid tumor such as melanoma, head and neck, liver or kidney cancer. Sequenced material: CD4+ or CD8+ T cells sorted from blood, taken in a trial of the OX40 agonist ivuxolimab. CDR3 residues: CASSSGTSGSTDTQYF. The CDR3 DNA reads as TGTGCCAGCAGTTCCGGGACTAGCGGGAGCACAGATACGCAGTATTTT.